The 26 T cell receptor beta chains in this list originate from one sample, sequenced in a study of identical twins. TCRdb recomputed calls from the 5' RACE reads with MiXCR, one row per CDR3 protein. The table lists a few hundred thousand distinct CDR3 sequences, roughly 10% of them singletons. The sequenced sample was naive T cells sorted from blood. These receptors all come from a woman aged 50 to 65 in good health.

This clonotype was counted a few times. CDR3 in amino acids: CASSMAGDQPQHF. The CDR3 DNA sequence: TGTGCCAGCAGTATGGCAGGGGATCAGCCCCAGCATTTT. The J gene is TRBJ1-5, the V gene TRBV5-6; D possibly corresponds to TRBD1 (6 bases). Germline CDR1 SGHDT, CDR2 YYEEEE. The CDR3 runs 13 residues. Trimming shortened V by 5 bases and J by 5 bases, and 11 bases separated the two germline ends. Full variable domain (missing parts from reference TRBV5-6 and TRBJ1-5): DAGVTQSPTHLIKTRGQQVTLRCSPKSGHDTVSWYQQALGQGPQFIFQYYEEEERQRGNFPDRFSGHQFPNYSSELNVNALLLGDSALYLCASSMAGDQPQHFGDGTRLSIL.

This clonotype came up many times. V and J are TRBV12-3 or TRBV12-4 and TRBJ1-5, with unresolved D. The ends were cut back, 1 base at V and 1 base at J, with 8 bases in the middle. The CDR3 totals 15 residues. In DNA, the CDR3 is TGTGCCAGCAGTTTAGGCATCTTGAGCAATCAGCCCCAGCATTTT. Protein product: CASSLGILSNQPQHF.

The chain employs TRBV12-5 and TRBJ2-1; 10 bases map to TRBD1. V shed 2 bases and J 9 bases; nucleotides not matched to a gene: 4. The CDR3 has 14 residues. The V gene's germline CDR1 is LGHNT and CDR2 FRNRAP. The chain's CDR3 is CASGLRQGAPEQFF. CDR3 in DNA: TGTGCTAGTGGTTTGAGACAGGGGGCGCCTGAGCAGTTCTTC.

V and J are TRBV29-1 and TRBJ2-2; D may match TRBD1 or TRBD2 (5 bases each). Deletions cut 6 bases from V and 6 bases from J, with 14 bases between. Germline assignment: CDR1 SQVTM and CDR2 ANQGSEA. This CDR3 has 13 amino acids. CDR3 DNA: TGCAGCGTGGGGTACTTGGGGGCCGGGGAGCTGTTTTTT. Its protein is CSVGYLGAGELFF.

The gene calls are TRBV27 and TRBJ2-5, with TRBD2 identical over 13 bases. The CDR3 extends over 17 amino acids. V shed 6 bases, J shed 3 bases, and the junction held 10 bases outside the gene matches. Looked up from germline, CDR1 is MNHEY and CDR2 is SMNVEV (reference sequence). CDR3 in DNA: TGTGCCAGCAGAAGCATACTAGCGGGGGGGTCTAAAGAGACCCAGTACTTC. Amino acids: CASRSILAGGSKETQYF.

CDR3 bases: TGCAGCGTGGGACTAGCGAGGGCAGATACGCAGTATTTT. Translation: CSVGLARADTQYF. J is TRBJ2-3 and V is TRBV29-1; 10 positions agree with TRBD2. Germline loops: CDR1 SQVTM, CDR2 ANQGSEA. V dropped 6 bases and J dropped 4; count of bases not matched to a gene: 4. The CDR3 has 13 amino acids.

This clonotype has a count of ten or more. The chain joins TRBV7-9 to TRBJ2-1; D may be TRBD2 (5 bases). The CDR3 sequence is 16 residues long. Trimming left V 5 bases short and J 3 bases short, with 17 bases between. From germline, CDR1 is SEHNR and CDR2 FQNEAQ (reference sequence). CDR3 region: CASSASRWGYYNEQFF. For the CDR3, the DNA is TGTGCCAGCAGCGCTAGCAGGTGGGGTTACTACAATGAGCAGTTCTTC.

This clonotype was recorded at least ten times. The chain links TRBV5-1 to TRBJ1-2; D remains ambiguous. Looked up from germline, CDR1 is SGHRS and CDR2 is YFSETQ. Trimming left V 0 bases short and J 5 bases short, with 8 bases between. There are 13 residues in the CDR3. The CDR3: CASSLEAEYGYTF. In DNA form, the CDR3 reads TGCGCCAGCAGCTTGGAGGCCGAGTATGGCTACACCTTC.

This clonotype was recorded many times. The chain has TRBV20-1 and TRBJ1-5; 9 bases agree with TRBD1. The CDR3 sequence is 13 residues long. Germline trimming cut 3 bases from V and 7 bases from J; bases unmatched to any gene: 4. In germline, CDR1 is DFQATT, CDR2 SNEGSKA (reference sequence). CDR3 DNA: TGCAGTGCTAGTGAACAGGGGGCCCAGCCCCAGCATTTT. Encoded protein: CSASEQGAQPQHF.

This chain joins TRBV5-1 and TRBJ1-4; D remains unclear. The ends were cut back, 4 bases at V and 8 bases at J, with 21 bases in the middle. CDR3 length equals 16 residues. Per germline, CDR1 SGHRS and CDR2 YFSETQ. The CDR3 DNA is TGCGCCAGCAGCAGGGTTACTCCCAGTTTCGGAGAAAAACTGTTTTTT. It translates to CASSRVTPSFGEKLFF.

There are a few counts of this clonotype. This rearrangement joins TRBV12-3 or TRBV12-4 to TRBJ1-2, with D unresolved. The CDR3 contains 16 residues. V was trimmed by 1 base and J by 3 bases, leaving 15 bases between them. CDR3 in amino acids: CASSLGRRLVDYGYTF. The CDR3, as DNA: TGTGCCAGCAGTTTAGGTCGGCGCCTGGTAGACTATGGCTACACCTTC.

The V gene is TRBV6-6, the J gene TRBJ1-1; maybe TRBD1 (5 bases). CDR3 length: 13 residues. Trimming took 6 bases from V and 8 from J, leaving 16 bases between them. In germline, CDR1 is MNHNY, CDR2 SVGAGI (reference sequence). In DNA, the CDR3 is TGTGCCAGCAGGGTACTGGGGGGATGGGAAGCTTTCTTT. It codes for CASRVLGGWEAFF.

V gene TRBV5-5 combines with J gene TRBJ2-2, with 7 positions matching TRBD1. The CDR3 consists of 17 residues. The trim removed 4 bases at V and 4 bases at J, leaving 13 bases unmatched. Germline CDR1 SGHKS, CDR2 YYEKEE (reference sequence). The CDR3 sequence: CASSHRGSNLITGELFF. The CDR3 DNA is TGTGCCAGCAGCCACAGGGGATCCAATCTAATCACCGGGGAGCTGTTTTTT. Full variable domain (outside the CDR3, taken from reference TRBV5-5 and TRBJ2-2): DAGVTQSPTHLIKTRGQQVTLRCSPISGHKSVSWYQQVLGQGPQFIFQYYEKEERGRGNFPDRFSARQFPNYSSELNVNALLLGDSALYLCASSHRGSNLITGELFFGEGSRLTVL.

This clonotype was found many times. The chain joins TRBV30 to TRBJ2-3, with D maybe TRBD2 (5 bases). Germline CDR1 is GTSNPN and CDR2 is SVGIG (reference sequence). This CDR3 region has 14 residues. V was clipped by 1 base and J by 2 bases, with 10 bases between them. The CDR3 DNA sequence: TGTGCCTGGAGTGCGGACTGGTACACAGATACGCAGTATTTT. Residues: CAWSADWYTDTQYF.

This clonotype was recorded at least ten times. The J gene is TRBJ2-7, the V gene TRBV11-2; D call uncertain. The V and J ends lost 1 base and 6 bases respectively, with 1 base between them. This CDR3 contains 10 residues. Germline loops: CDR1 SGHAT, CDR2 FQNNGV. The CDR3 region has the DNA TGTGCCAGCAGCTTAGTCGAGCAGTACTTC. As protein: CASSLVEQYF.

The rearrangement links TRBV6-5 to TRBJ1-1; TRBD1 matches at 7 bases. V lost 2 bases and J lost 6; bases outside the gene matches: 18. This CDR3 region has 18 residues. CDR1 is MNHEY, CDR2 SVGAGI, per germline. As DNA, the CDR3 is TGTGCCAGCAGTTACGGATACAGGGGAATCCTAAGGACCCCTGAAGCTTTCTTT. Amino acids: CASSYGYRGILRTPEAFF.

The chain uses TRBV5-1 and TRBJ2-5; 13 bases fit TRBD2. The CDR3 extends over 16 amino acids. V was pared by 5 bases and J by 5 bases, with 9 bases of the junction left unmatched. The germline V gene has CDR1 SGHRS and CDR2 YFSETQ. The CDR3 sequence: CASRATSGRAVETQYF. CDR3 nucleotides: TGCGCCAGCAGAGCTACTAGCGGGAGGGCCGTGGAGACCCAGTACTTC.

The table lists this clonotype with a few counts. The chain joins TRBV27 to TRBJ2-2; possibly TRBD2 for D (6 bases). V was cut by 5 bases and J by 6 bases, with 10 bases left in between. The CDR3 is 13 amino acids. Germline assignment: CDR1 MNHEY and CDR2 SMNVEV (reference sequence). The CDR3 DNA follows: TGTGCCAGCAGTAATTCGGGGGCCGGGGAGCTGTTTTTT. Encoded protein: CASSNSGAGELFF.

The chain combines TRBV28 with TRBJ2-3; 9 bases match TRBD2. The CDR3 consists of 15 residues. Germline V CDR1 and CDR2: MDHEN, SYDVKM. This CDR3 reads CASGSSHASTDTQYF. The CDR3 DNA follows: TGTGCTAGCGGGAGTTCTCACGCTAGCACAGATACGCAGTATTTT.

In its sample, this clonotype was seen a few times. V usage is TRBV24-1 and J usage is TRBJ2-3; D remains ambiguous. The V gene lost 9 bases and the J gene lost 0 bases, with 9 bases spanning the gap. The CDR3 spans 13 residues. Germline assignment: CDR1 KGHDR and CDR2 SFDVKD. The DNA for the CDR3 is TGTGCCACCCTCCGATCTAGCACAGATACGCAGTATTTT. It yields the protein CATLRSSTDTQYF.

This clonotype was seen more than once but under ten times. The chain joins TRBV20-1 to TRBJ2-3, with unresolved D. The CDR3 length is 12 residues. Germline values: CDR1 DFQATT, CDR2 SNEGSKA (reference sequence). Trimming cost V 5 bases and J 5 bases, with 11 bases left between them. In nucleotides, the CDR3 is TGCAGTGCTCCCGTGTTGCAAGATACGCAGTATTTT. It specifies CSAPVLQDTQYF.

This chain uses TRBV5-1 with TRBJ1-1; 9 nucleotides align to TRBD1. The junction had 6 bases not matched to a gene; V was cut back by 4 bases and J by 5 bases. The germline CDR1 and CDR2 sequences are SGHRS and YFSETQ. The CDR3 spans 14 residues. In DNA, the CDR3 is TGCGCCAGCAGCCCGGGACAGGGATGGACTGAAGCTTTCTTT. This codes for CASSPGQGWTEAFF.

This clonotype has at least ten counts. The chain links TRBV27 to TRBJ2-7; 10 bases map to TRBD2. The junction had 5 bases not matched to a gene; V was cut back by 0 bases and J by 9 bases. Per the germline V gene, CDR1 is MNHEY and CDR2 is SMNVEV (reference sequence). CDR3 size: 14 residues. CDR3 loop: CASSLSQLAGLQYF. CDR3 nucleotides: TGTGCCAGCAGTTTATCGCAACTAGCGGGACTGCAGTACTTC.

This clonotype was observed a few times. The chain has TRBV6-1 and TRBJ1-6; 8 bases map to TRBD1. This CDR3 has 13 amino acids. Trimming took 4 bases from V and 12 from J; bases not matched to a gene: 5. Germline CDR1 is MNHNS and CDR2 is SASEGT. CDR3 nucleotides: TGTGCCAGCAGTGTGGACAGGGTGAAACCCCTCCACTTT. Translation gives CASSVDRVKPLHF.

This clonotype was detected only a few times. The V and J genes are TRBV7-6 and TRBJ2-5; possible D gene TRBD1, 6 bases. Per the germline V gene, CDR1 is SGHVS and CDR2 is FNYEAQ. The CDR3 is made up of 16 amino acids. Between the trimmed V and J ends, which lost 1 base and 1 base, there was a span of 13 bases. Here the CDR3 DNA reads TGTGCCAGCAGCTTAGGAATCTCACAGGGCCAAGAGACCCAGTACTTC. Residues: CASSLGISQGQETQYF.

The rearrangement joins TRBV5-1 to TRBJ2-3; 10 nucleotides line up with TRBD1. In germline, CDR1 is SGHRS, CDR2 YFSETQ. The CDR3 is 14 amino acids. Unmatched junction bases numbered 4, after V lost 4 bases and J lost 5 bases. CDR3: CASSKGQGLDTQYF. As DNA, the CDR3 is TGCGCCAGCAGCAAGGGACAGGGGCTAGATACGCAGTATTTT.